A selection of T cell receptor beta chains follows, all from one sample in a study of regulatory T cells in long-lasting Graves disease. TCRdb reanalysed the multiplex PCR reads using MiXCR and keeps one entry per CDR3 protein. The data contain about 500,000 distinct CDR3 sequences, 15% to 20% of them singletons. These data were likewise used in another study, on T cells in Graves' hyperthyroidism and ophthalmopathy.

Specimen: peripheral blood mononuclear cells (PBMCs), collected at new diagnosis, from a patient treated with antithyroid drugs. The receptors were sampled from a middle-aged man with Graves disease. Both conserved end residues are part of each CDR3. A D gene is named only where the DNA matches it firmly. Expanded clones get a size class; other rows say once, few or many, or leave the size out.

D gene,CDR3 length,V gene,clone size,J gene,CDR3 DNA,CDR3 protein
-,15,TRBV28,many,TRBJ2-1,TGTGCCATCAGAGGAAGGGGCCGGGGACGGGATGAGCAGTTCTTC,CAIRGRGRGRDEQFF
TRBD2,16,TRBV7-6,many,TRBJ2-3,TGTGCCAGCAGCCGACGAGCGGGAGGGTCCACAGATACGCAGTATTTT,CASSRRAGGSTDTQYF
-,16,TRBV4-1,-,TRBJ1-1,TGCGCCAGCAGCCAAGTGTCGGGGCCCCAGGACGCTGAAGCTTTCTTT,CASSQVSGPQDAEAFF
-,13,TRBV20-1,many,TRBJ2-3,TGCAGTGCGGACGGGGTTCGCACAGATACGCAGTATTTT,CSADGVRTDTQYF
-,16,TRBV24-1,-,TRBJ1-4,TGTGCCACCAGTGATTCCGGGACAACGACTAATGAAAAACTGTTTTTT,CATSDSGTTTNEKLFF
TRBD1,13,TRBV7-2,many,TRBJ2-7,TGTGCCAGCAGCTCAGATTACAGGGGCGAGCAGTACTTC,CASSSDYRGEQYF
TRBD2,15,TRBV6-2/TRBV6-3,few,TRBJ2-1,TGTGCCAGCAGTTACTGGGGGGGGTCCTACAATGAGCAGTTCTTC,CASSYWGGSYNEQFF
-,14,TRBV24-1,-,TRBJ2-2,TGTGCCACCAGTGATCCCCGGGACACCGGGGAGCTGTTTTTT,CATSDPRDTGELFF
TRBD1,16,TRBV12-3/TRBV12-4,many,TRBJ2-3,TGTGCCAGCAGCCTAGGACAGGGGGGGACCACAGATACGCAGTATTTT,CASSLGQGGTTDTQYF
-,15,TRBV20-1,many,TRBJ2-7,TGCAGTGCGAGAGAGGTCGGGGACAACTCCTACGAGCAGTACTTC,CSAREVGDNSYEQYF
-,16,TRBV28,-,TRBJ2-3,TGTGCCAGCAGGCGACTCCGGAATCCGAGCACAGATACGCAGTATTTT,CASRRLRNPSTDTQYF
TRBD2,14,TRBV11-2,-,TRBJ2-1,TGTGCCAGCAGCCCCTCCCCTAGCGGAGGGTACCAGTTCTTC,CASSPSPSGGYQFF
-,13,TRBV20-1,many,TRBJ1-5,TGCAGTGCTAGGGGCAGTCTCAATCAGCCCCAGCATTTT,CSARGSLNQPQHF
-,13,TRBV20-1,-,TRBJ2-4,TGCAGTGCTAGAGGTCCCCTCGGGGACATTCAGTACTTC,CSARGPLGDIQYF
TRBD1,14,TRBV19,many,TRBJ2-1,TGTGCCAGTAGTCCTCCGGGACAGGGTTATGAGCAGTTCTTC,CASSPPGQGYEQFF
-,12,TRBV2,many,TRBJ1-1,TGTGCCAGCCTGAAGGGGTACACTGAAGCTTTCTTT,CASLKGYTEAFF
-,14,TRBV5-1,-,TRBJ2-1,TGCGCCAGCAGCTTTAACGGGGCCTACAATGAGCAGTTCTTC,CASSFNGAYNEQFF
-,13,TRBV29-1,few,TRBJ1-4,TGCAGCGTTGCCGGCCGAACTAATGAAAAACTGTTTTTT,CSVAGRTNEKLFF
-,15,TRBV12-3/TRBV12-4,-,TRBJ2-1,TGTGCCAGCAGTTTAACGGGAAGACGTAACAATGAGCAGTTCTTC,CASSLTGRRNNEQFF
TRBD2,15,TRBV11-3,many,TRBJ2-2,TGTGCCAGCACAACCCGGGCGGGAGGCACCGGGGAGCTGTTTTTT,CASTTRAGGTGELFF
-,14,TRBV3-1,many,TRBJ2-7,TGTGCCAGCAGCCAGGTACAGGGTGTAAACGAGCAGTACTTC,CASSQVQGVNEQYF
-,15,TRBV20-1,many,TRBJ2-1,TGCAGTGCTAGAGACCCGCGCATCCACTACAATGAGCAGTTCTTC,CSARDPRIHYNEQFF
-,14,TRBV2,-,TRBJ2-1,TGTGCCAGCAGGGGGTGGGTCTCCTACAATGAGCAGTTCTTC,CASRGWVSYNEQFF
-,15,TRBV15,many,TRBJ2-7,TGTGCCACCAGCAGATATCGAGGGGGGGGCCGCGAGCAGTACTTC,CATSRYRGGGREQYF
-,13,TRBV29-1,many,TRBJ1-1,TGCAGCGTTGAAGATTGGGGGAGCGCTGAAGCTTTCTTT,CSVEDWGSAEAFF
TRBD1,13,TRBV27,-,TRBJ1-4,TGTGCCAGCAGACAGGGGGCTGGCGAAAAACTGTTTTTT,CASRQGAGEKLFF
TRBD2,16,TRBV5-4,few,TRBJ2-3,TGTGCCAGCACCGGGGGACTAGCGGGGCTCACAGATACGCAGTATTTT,CASTGGLAGLTDTQYF
-,11,TRBV24-1,few,TRBJ1-4,TGTGCCACCAGTGAAGGCGAAAAACTGTTTTTT,CATSEGEKLFF
-,13,TRBV6-1,many,TRBJ2-2,TGTGCCAGCAGTGAGACTAGGGCCGGGGAGCTGTTTTTT,CASSETRAGELFF
-,15,TRBV12-3/TRBV12-4,many,TRBJ2-3,TGTGCCAGCACCACTACCCCGCGGGCGGGGGATACGCAGTATTTT,CASTTTPRAGDTQYF
TRBD1,16,TRBV12-3/TRBV12-4,-,TRBJ1-5,TGTGCCAGCAGTTACTCGAAAGGGGGCGGCAATCAGCCCCAGCATTTT,CASSYSKGGGNQPQHF
-,14,TRBV25-1,-,TRBJ2-2,TGTGCCAGCAGGGGGGAGTGGCTCACCGGGGAGCTGTTTTTT,CASRGEWLTGELFF
TRBD2,15,TRBV7-2,many,TRBJ2-1,TGTGCCAGCAGCCCCTTGGTAGCGGGTTACAATGAGCAGTTCTTC,CASSPLVAGYNEQFF
TRBD2,19,TRBV28,-,TRBJ2-2,TGTGCCAGCAGTCCGCAAGCTGGACTAGCGGGCGCGAACACCGGGGAGCTGTTTTTT,CASSPQAGLAGANTGELFF
-,12,TRBV19,-,TRBJ1-2,TGTGCCAGTATCGGGCAGGGCTATGGCTACACCTTC,CASIGQGYGYTF
-,12,TRBV5-1,many,TRBJ2-5,TGCGCCAGCAGCTTTGATAAGGAGACCCAGTACTTC,CASSFDKETQYF
-,14,TRBV20-1,-,TRBJ1-5,TGCAGTGCTAGGGGGGGACGTGGACCTGAGCCCCAGCATTTT,CSARGGRGPEPQHF
TRBD1,17,TRBV27,few,TRBJ2-7,TGTGCCAGCAGCCTCTCCAACAGGGGCGCGGGTTTTTACGAGCAGTACTTC,CASSLSNRGAGFYEQYF
TRBD2,16,TRBV12-3/TRBV12-4,many,TRBJ2-2,TGTGCCAGCACTCCGGGGGGTACAAGGAACACCGGGGAGCTGTTTTTT,CASTPGGTRNTGELFF
TRBD1,15,TRBV27,-,TRBJ2-5,TGTGCCAGCAGTAACAGGGGTTTGCACCAAGAGACCCAGTACTTC,CASSNRGLHQETQYF
TRBD2,14,TRBV12-3/TRBV12-4,many,TRBJ2-7,TGTGCCAGCAGACCTAGCGGCTTACCTCACGAGCAGTACTTC,CASRPSGLPHEQYF
-,16,TRBV4-1,few,TRBJ2-7,TGCGCCAGCAGCCAAGATATAGGGGTGAGCTCCTACGAGCAGTACTTC,CASSQDIGVSSYEQYF
-,15,TRBV24-1,-,TRBJ2-3,TGTGCCACCAGTGATCCGGGACCTCGGGCAGATACGCAGTATTTT,CATSDPGPRADTQYF
-,14,TRBV5-4,few,TRBJ2-7,TGTGCCAGCAGCTTGGAGCGGGCAACCTACGAGCAGTACTTC,CASSLERATYEQYF
-,13,TRBV24-1,-,TRBJ2-7,TGTGCCACCAGTGAGGGGGGCGAGTACGAGCAGTACTTC,CATSEGGEYEQYF
-,16,TRBV28,many,TRBJ2-7,TGTGCCAGCAGTTTATCATTCTGGGGGGAATTCTACGAGCAGTACTTC,CASSLSFWGEFYEQYF
-,14,TRBV5-1,few,TRBJ2-3,TGCGCCAGCAGCCCGGGGACCGGCCAGGATACGCAGTATTTT,CASSPGTGQDTQYF
TRBD2,14,TRBV20-1,many,TRBJ2-1,TGCAGTGCTACTAGCGGGAGGGCGGGCAATGAGCAGTTCTTC,CSATSGRAGNEQFF
-,13,TRBV2,-,TRBJ1-3,TGTGCCAACAGTCTGATTTTGGGAAACACCATATATTTT,CANSLILGNTIYF
-,13,TRBV10-3,many,TRBJ2-1,TGTGCCATCAGTGAGACGACCAACAATGAGCAGTTCTTC,CAISETTNNEQFF
-,12,TRBV12-3/TRBV12-4,-,TRBJ1-1,TGTGCCAGCAGTTTAAACTACGCTGAAGCTTTCTTT,CASSLNYAEAFF
-,12,TRBV20-1,many,TRBJ2-7,TGCAGTGCCCACAGGGCTGTGAACGAGCAGTACTTC,CSAHRAVNEQYF
-,16,TRBV4-1,-,TRBJ2-7,TGCGCCAGCAGCCAAGATTTACCGGCAGGGAGCTACGAGCAGTACTTC,CASSQDLPAGSYEQYF
-,14,TRBV20-1,-,TRBJ1-5,TGCAGTGCTAGCAGGGGAGATGTGAATCAGCCCCAGCATTTT,CSASRGDVNQPQHF
-,15,TRBV28,many,TRBJ2-1,TGTGCCAGCAGACCCCCGGGCAACCCTCCCAATGAGCAGTTCTTC,CASRPPGNPPNEQFF